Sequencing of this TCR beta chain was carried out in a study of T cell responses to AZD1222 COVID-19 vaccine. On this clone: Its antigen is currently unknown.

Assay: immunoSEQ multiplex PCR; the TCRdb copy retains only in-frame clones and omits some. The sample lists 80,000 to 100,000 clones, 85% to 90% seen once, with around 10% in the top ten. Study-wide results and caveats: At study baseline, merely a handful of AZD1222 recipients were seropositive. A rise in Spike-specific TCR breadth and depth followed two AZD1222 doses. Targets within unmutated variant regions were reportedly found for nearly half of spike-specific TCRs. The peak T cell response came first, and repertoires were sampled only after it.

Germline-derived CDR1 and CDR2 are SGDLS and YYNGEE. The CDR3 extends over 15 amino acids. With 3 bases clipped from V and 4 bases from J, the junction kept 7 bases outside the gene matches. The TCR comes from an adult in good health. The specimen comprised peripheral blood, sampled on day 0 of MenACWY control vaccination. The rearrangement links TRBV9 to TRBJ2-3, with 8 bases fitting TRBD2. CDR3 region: CASSAQAGGADTQYF. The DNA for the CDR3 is TGTGCCAGCAGCGCCCAAGCCGGGGGGGCAGATACGCAGTATTTT.